The 32 T cell receptor beta chains below come from one sample, sequenced in a study of blood T cell repertoires in COVID-19. Libraries were prepared by immunoSEQ multiplex PCR; TCRdb keeps only in-frame clonotypes and omits some of them. The sample yields about 270,000 clones, 80% to 85% seen once. Material for sequencing was peripheral blood. Source of these receptors: a woman aged 55-69 years with active or convalescent COVID-19.

The rearrangement links TRBV25-1 to TRBJ1-6; maybe TRBD1 (6 bases). The CDR3 sequence is 14 residues long. Germline CDR1 is MGHDK and CDR2 is SYGVNS. V lost 2 bases and J lost 8, with 10 bases in between. The CDR3: CASSEQGRYSPLHF. DNA for the CDR3: TGTGCCAGCAGTGAACAGGGGCGGTATTCACCCCTCCACTTT. The entire variable domain, with the rest obtained from reference TRBV25-1 and TRBJ1-6, is as follows: EADIYQTPRYLVIGTGKKITLECSQTMGHDKMYWYQQDPGMELHLIHYSYGVNSTEKGDLSSESTVSRIRTEHFPLTLESARPSHTSQYLCASSEQGRYSPLHFGNGTRLTVT.

The chain carries TRBV2 and TRBJ1-2; TRBD1 might be the D (5 bases). The germline V gene has CDR1 SNHLY and CDR2 FYNNEI. The CDR3 sequence is 14 residues long. V lost 5 bases and J 0 bases, leaving 10 bases between the germline ends. CDR3 amino acids: CASSWGGANYGYTF. CDR3 coding DNA: TGTGCCAGCAGTTGGGGGGGGGCTAACTATGGCTACACCTTC.

The rearrangement joins TRBV12-3 or TRBV12-4 to TRBJ1-2; no definite D call. Deletions cut 0 bases from V and 8 bases from J, with 4 bases between. The CDR3 spans 11 residues. The chain's CDR3 is CASSLAGGYTF. In nucleotides, the CDR3 is TGTGCCAGCAGTTTAGCGGGCGGCTACACCTTC.

DNA of the CDR3: TGTGCCAGCAGTTACGACAGTAACTATGGCTACACCTTC. Protein sequence: CASSYDSNYGYTF. The J gene is TRBJ1-2, the V gene TRBV27, with D perhaps matching TRBD1 (5 bases). Trimming pared 4 bases from V and 1 base from J, leaving 7 bases between. Germline V gene lookup returns CDR1 MNHEY and CDR2 SMNVEV (reference sequence). The CDR3 has 13 amino acids.

The chain uses TRBV2 and TRBJ1-5, with D unclear. This CDR3 is built from 14 residues. V shed 4 bases and J shed 3 bases, with 10 bases lying between them. Germline assignment: CDR1 SNHLY and CDR2 FYNNEI. The DNA for the CDR3 is TGTGCCAGCAGTGTTGGCAGGAACAATCAGCCCCAGCATTTT. Encoded protein: CASSVGRNNQPQHF.

The gene calls are TRBV3-1 (or the pseudogene TRBV3-2) and TRBJ2-4; 10 bases align to TRBD2. CDR3 length: 19 residues. Germline-derived CDR1 and CDR2 are LGHDT and YNNKEL (reference sequence). Trimming took 1 base from V and 7 from J; bases not matched to a gene: 16. In DNA form, the CDR3 reads TGTGCCAGCAGCCAAGTCAGTGTAGGGTCTAGCGGGGGTTCCAACATTCAGTACTTC. It codes for CASSQVSVGSSGGSNIQYF.

The chain carries TRBV9 and TRBJ2-7; D gene unclear. Germline CDR1 reads SGDLS; CDR2 reads YYNGEE. The germline V and J ends were trimmed by 5 bases and 6 bases, with 9 bases remaining between them. The CDR3 has 11 residues. The CDR3 reads CASSLRGEQYF. Written as DNA, the CDR3 is TGTGCCAGCAGTCTTAGAGGCGAGCAGTACTTC. The variable domain in full, completed from reference TRBV9 and TRBJ2-7, reads DSGVTQTPKHLITATGQRVTLRCSPRSGDLSVYWYQQSLDQGLQFLIQYYNGEERAKGNILERFSAQQFPDLHSELNLSSLELGDSALYFCASSLRGEQYFGPGTRLTVT.

This chain uses TRBV5-1 with TRBJ1-1; weak D call: TRBD1 (5 bases). In germline, CDR1 is SGHRS, CDR2 YFSETQ. Trimming took off 0 bases at V and 1 base at J, with 10 bases between the two ends. The CDR3 is 15 residues long. The CDR3 nucleotides read TGCGCCAGCAGCTTGGTTCCAGGGAAGAACACTGAAGCTTTCTTT. It codes for CASSLVPGKNTEAFF.

The chain is built from TRBV7-8 and TRBJ1-2, with 7 bases aligning to TRBD1. J lost 10 bases, V lost 0 bases, and 2 bases had no gene match. Germline CDR1 reads SGHVS; CDR2 reads FQNEAQ. This CDR3 has 12 residues. The CDR3 region is CASSLAGGVYTF. The CDR3, as DNA: TGTGCCAGCAGCTTAGCAGGGGGCGTCTACACCTTC.

This clone was counted a single time. The CDR3 DNA is TGTGCCAGTAGGGGACAGGGAGGGGGCAATGAGCAGTTCTTC. Its protein is CASRGQGGGNEQFF. This sequence joins TRBV19 and TRBJ2-1; 9 bases fit TRBD1. In germline, CDR1 is LNHDA, CDR2 SQIVND (reference sequence). With V trimmed by 6 bases and J by 6 bases, 6 bases remained unmatched. The CDR3 has 14 residues. Full variable domain (missing parts from reference TRBV19 and TRBJ2-1): DGGITQSPKYLFRKEGQNVTLSCEQNLNHDAMYWYRQDPGQGLRLIYYSQIVNDFQKGDIAEGYSVSREKKESFPLTVTSAQKNPTAFYLCASRGQGGGNEQFFGPGTRLTVL.

V gene TRBV5-1 combines with J gene TRBJ2-3, with 9 bases that match TRBD1. With 3 bases clipped from V and 0 bases from J, the junction kept 2 bases outside the gene matches. The CDR3 is 15 amino acids. The germline V gene encodes CDR1 SGHRS and CDR2 YFSETQ. CDR3 DNA sequence: TGCGCCAGCAGCTACGGACAGGGGAGCACAGATACGCAGTATTTT. It encodes CASSYGQGSTDTQYF.

The chain employs TRBV4-3 and TRBJ2-7; D is perhaps TRBD1 (6 bases). V gave up 0 bases and J gave up 4 bases, with 7 bases separating them. The CDR3 is 13 residues long. CDR1 is LGHNA, CDR2 YSLEER, per germline. The CDR3 region has the DNA TGCGCCAGCAGCCAAGAGCAGGGGTACGAGCAGTACTTC. Translation gives CASSQEQGYEQYF.

This clone was detected ten times or more. The genes are TRBV2 and TRBJ1-5, with 9 bases aligning to TRBD1. The V gene end was trimmed by 4 bases and the J gene end by 6 bases; junction bases not matched to a gene: 13. This CDR3 spans 17 amino acids. The germline gives CDR1 SNHLY, CDR2 FYNNEI. CDR3 bases: TGTGCCAGCAGTGTACAGGGGGCCACCCCCGGTAGTCAGCCCCAGCATTTT. The encoded protein is CASSVQGATPGSQPQHF.

With respect to this clone: The junction departs from the called germline gene at one end, perhaps through a read error. CDR3 DNA sequence: TGTGCCACCAGGAGAGACAGGGTGCAGGCCGGGGAGCTGTTTTTT. Translation gives CATRRDRVQAGELFF. The chain has TRBV15 and TRBJ2-2; 7 nucleotides line up with TRBD1. The CDR3 is made up of 15 amino acids. CDR1 is LNHNV and CDR2 is YYDKDF in the germline V gene (reference sequence).

The rearrangement joins TRBV6-1 to TRBJ1-5; 10 nucleotides line up with TRBD1. The trim removed 2 bases at V and 6 bases at J, leaving 10 bases unmatched. This CDR3 region has 17 residues. Germline CDR1 and CDR2: MNHNS and SASEGT. CDR3 loop: CASSERYGTGALQPQHF. The CDR3 region has the DNA TGTGCCAGCAGTGAAAGGTACGGGACAGGGGCCCTTCAGCCCCAGCATTTT.

V and J are TRBV15 and TRBJ2-1, with 9 bases lining up with TRBD2. This CDR3 contains 18 residues. Germline lookup yields CDR1 LNHNV and CDR2 YYDKDF (reference sequence). The V segment lost 1 base and the J segment 2 bases; nucleotides outside the gene matches: 9. The CDR3 loop reads CATSRAGSAGGTYNEQFF. CDR3 nucleotides: TGTGCCACCAGCAGAGCGGGTTCGGCGGGGGGGACCTACAATGAGCAGTTCTTC.

This chain joins TRBV27 and TRBJ2-7, with TRBD2 identical over 8 bases. Unmatched junction bases numbered 8, after V lost 3 bases and J lost 4 bases. The CDR3 spans 15 residues. Per the germline V gene, CDR1 is MNHEY and CDR2 is SMNVEV (reference sequence). The CDR3 nucleotides are TGTGCCAGCAGTTTTGGCGGGGGGCCCCAGTACGAGCAGTACTTC. Protein product: CASSFGGGPQYEQYF.

This clone was counted once. The gene calls are TRBV29-1 and TRBJ1-2; weak D call: TRBD1 (6 bases). Trimming stripped 6 bases from V and 8 bases from J, with 16 bases between. CDR1 and CDR2 from the germline V gene are SQVTM and ANQGSEA. The CDR3 loop spans 12 amino acids. CDR3 coding DNA: TGCAGCGTGCTGACAGGCGCCGGAGGCTACACCTTC. Translated: CSVLTGAGGYTF.

This chain uses TRBV19 with TRBJ1-1, with 8 positions matching TRBD1. Germline V CDR1 and CDR2: LNHDA, SQIVND (reference sequence). The CDR3 length is 14 residues. The J segment lost 1 base and the V segment lost 5 bases, leaving 3 bases of the junction unmatched. CDR3 region: CASSADRGNTEAFF. CDR3 DNA: TGTGCCAGTAGTGCCGACAGGGGGAACACTGAAGCTTTCTTT. The full variable domain, its missing parts supplied by reference TRBV19 and TRBJ1-1, is DGGITQSPKYLFRKEGQNVTLSCEQNLNHDAMYWYRQDPGQGLRLIYYSQIVNDFQKGDIAEGYSVSREKKESFPLTVTSAQKNPTAFYLCASSADRGNTEAFFGQGTRLTVV.

This clone was recorded only once. The chain recombines TRBV6-5 with TRBJ1-2; 9 bases agree with TRBD1. This CDR3 spans 14 amino acids. Germline trimming cut 6 bases from V and 2 bases from J; bases unmatched to any gene: 4. Germline assignment: CDR1 MNHEY and CDR2 SVGAGI. In nucleotides, the CDR3 is TGTGCCAGCAGGGTGACAGGGGGAAACTATGGCTACACCTTC. Protein: CASRVTGGNYGYTF.

This chain connects TRBV4-1 to TRBJ1-2; 7 positions agree with TRBD1. The CDR3 spans 15 residues. J lost 3 bases, V lost 2 bases, and 6 bases had no gene match. From germline, CDR1 is MGHRA and CDR2 YSYEKL. As DNA, the CDR3 is TGCGCCAGCAGCCAATCCGGACAGGCCCACTATGGCTACACCTTC. Translated, it gives CASSQSGQAHYGYTF.

V usage is TRBV14 and J usage is TRBJ1-1; 12 nucleotides agree with TRBD1. The length of the CDR3 is 16 residues. J was trimmed by 4 bases and V by 8 bases; bases with no gene match: 11. Germline V gives CDR1 SGHDN, CDR2 FVKESK. CDR3 loop: CASQRGQGALGTEAFF. For the CDR3, the DNA is TGTGCCAGCCAACGGGGACAGGGGGCGTTGGGCACTGAAGCTTTCTTT.

This clone was seen only once. This sequence joins TRBV7-9 and TRBJ1-4; 8 positions agree with TRBD1. The germline V gene has CDR1 SEHNR and CDR2 FQNEAQ (reference sequence). The CDR3 is 14 residues long. V lost 6 bases, J lost 5 bases, and 5 bases stayed unmatched. CDR3 loop: CASSRTGNNEKLFF. The DNA of the CDR3 is TGTGCCAGCAGTCGGACAGGGAACAATGAAAAACTGTTTTTT.

This chain uses TRBV6-5 with TRBJ1-1; a possible D gene is TRBD1 (5 bases). CDR1 MNHEY and CDR2 SVGAGI come from the germline V gene. The CDR3 consists of 14 residues. Trimming shortened V by 10 bases and J by 1 base, and 16 bases separated the two germline ends. The CDR3 spells CATKITGPNTEAFF. As DNA, the CDR3 is TGTGCCACCAAAATAACAGGCCCGAACACTGAAGCTTTCTTT.

The rearrangement links TRBV2 to TRBJ1-5; 9 nucleotides agree with TRBD1. The junction had 5 bases not matched to a gene; V was cut back by 5 bases and J by 3 bases. The V gene's germline CDR1 is SNHLY and CDR2 FYNNEI. This CDR3 contains 15 residues. The CDR3 DNA is TGTGCCAGCAGTACCGGGACAGGGCCCAATCAGCCCCAGCATTTT. Translating gives CASSTGTGPNQPQHF.

The chain employs TRBV27 and TRBJ1-6; tentatively, D is TRBD1 (5 bases). Deletions cut 8 bases from V and 4 bases from J, with 12 bases between. The germline CDR1 and CDR2 sequences are MNHEY and SMNVEV (reference sequence). CDR3 length: 14 amino acids. The CDR3 sequence: CASQGDTYNSPLHF. The DNA for the CDR3 is TGTGCCAGCCAAGGGGATACTTATAATTCACCCCTCCACTTT.

The count of this clone is one. The chain couples TRBV11-2 to TRBJ2-7; TRBD2 is a possible D gene (5 bases). CDR1 and CDR2 (germline): SGHAT, FQNNGV. The V end lost 4 bases, the J end lost 6 bases, and 19 bases lay between the germline ends. The CDR3 is made up of 15 amino acids. The CDR3 is CASSSPPSPGSEQYF. The DNA for the CDR3 is TGTGCCAGCAGCTCACCTCCCTCACCGGGATCCGAGCAGTACTTC.

J is TRBJ2-7 and V is TRBV7-8; the D gene is possibly TRBD1 (8 bases). V was trimmed by 2 bases and J by 5 bases, leaving 28 bases between them. CDR3 size: 19 residues. Germline loops: CDR1 SGHVS, CDR2 FQNEAQ. The CDR3, as DNA: TGTGCCAGCAGCTTATATAGGTCCCGGGGGGACAGGAAGCTGCACGAGCAGTACTTC. Translating gives CASSLYRSRGDRKLHEQYF.

The chain recombines TRBV5-4 with TRBJ1-6; D is possibly TRBD1 (5 bases). The CDR3 sequence is 17 residues long. CDR1 is SGHNT and CDR2 is YYREEE in the germline V gene (reference sequence). V was trimmed by 0 bases and J by 0 bases, leaving 10 bases between them. CDR3 bases: TGTGCCAGCAGCTTGGGCGGGGGGAGCTCCTATAATTCACCCCTCCACTTT. Protein: CASSLGGGSSYNSPLHF.

This clone has just one count. This sequence joins TRBV7-3 and TRBJ1-5; D is perhaps TRBD1 (5 bases). Trimming left V 0 bases short and J 5 bases short, with 14 bases between. The CDR3 is made up of 16 amino acids. Germline V lookup: CDR1 SGHTA, CDR2 FQGTGA. The CDR3 bases are TGTGCCAGCAGCTTAACACGAGGGGAGGACGATCAGCCCCAGCATTTT. This translates into CASSLTRGEDDQPQHF.

The rearrangement joins TRBV7-2 to TRBJ2-7, with TRBD2 as a possible D gene (6 bases). The CDR3 consists of 13 residues. With 5 bases removed from V and 6 bases from J, the gap between germline ends came to 14 bases. Germline assignment: CDR1 SGHTA and CDR2 FQGNSA. The CDR3 region has the DNA TGTGCCAGCAGCATCACGCGGGGCCTCGAGCAGTACTTC. Residues: CASSITRGLEQYF.

The chain uses TRBV7-2 and TRBJ2-2; the match to TRBD1 covers 8 bases. From germline, CDR1 is SGHTA and CDR2 FQGNSA. This CDR3 is built from 15 residues. The trim removed 4 bases at V and 7 bases at J, leaving 8 bases unmatched. The CDR3 nucleotides read TGTGCCAGCAGCTCCAACAGGGGGGTTGGCGGGGAGCTGTTTTTT. Encoded protein: CASSSNRGVGGELFF.